Presented here are 14 T cell receptor beta chains from one specimen sequenced in a study of CD8 T cells in ankylosing spondylitis. One entry per CDR3 protein, called by TCRdb with MiXCR from the 5' RACE reads. The table shows fewer than 500,000 distinct CDR3 sequences, with more than 20% occurring only once. For these TCRs, the target antigens are not known. Findings of the study overall: Blood from ankylosing spondylitis patients appeared to carry a characteristic roughly 8-variant TCR beta motif.

The specimen sequenced was blood, either unsorted or a sorted T cell fraction (not recorded which). These receptors originate from a male donor with ankylosing spondylitis.

This chain joins TRBV27 and TRBJ2-6; D is undetermined. Germline CDR1 reads MNHEY; CDR2 reads SMNVEV (reference sequence). Trimming removed 7 bases at V and 0 bases at J, with 22 bases between. This CDR3 is 19 amino acids long. The CDR3 spells CASTLRLQELLSGANVLTF. The CDR3, as DNA: TGTGCCAGCACCCTTAGACTTCAGGAACTCCTCTCTGGGGCCAACGTCCTGACTTTC.

The chain couples TRBV7-3 to TRBJ2-1, with 8 bases fitting TRBD1. The CDR3 runs 15 residues. In germline, CDR1 is SGHTA, CDR2 FQGTGA. Trimming removed 1 base from V and 2 bases from J; junction bases left unmatched: 1. The CDR3 sequence is CASSLKTGAYNEQFF. The DNA of the CDR3 is TGTGCCAGCAGCTTAAAGACAGGGGCCTACAATGAGCAGTTCTTC.

The chain employs TRBV5-1 and TRBJ2-3; 7 positions match TRBD1. Germline values: CDR1 SGHRS, CDR2 YFSETQ. The CDR3 is 14 amino acids. Unmatched junction bases numbered 10, after V lost 6 bases and J lost 6 bases. CDR3 bases: TGCGCCAGCAACCTAGACAGGGTTTGGGATACGCAGTATTTT. The encoded protein is CASNLDRVWDTQYF.

The rearrangement uses TRBV20-1 and TRBJ2-7; no definite D call. The CDR3 length is 13 residues. Looked up from germline, CDR1 is DFQATT and CDR2 is SNEGSKA (reference sequence). The V end was cut by 5 bases, the J end by 0 bases, with 11 bases between. The CDR3 is CSAHSEISYEQYF. DNA for the CDR3: TGCAGTGCTCACAGCGAGATCTCCTACGAGCAGTACTTC.

This clonotype was seen a handful of times. The chain joins TRBV29-1 to TRBJ2-1, with D maybe TRBD1 (6 bases). Germline V gene sequence: CDR1 SQVTM, CDR2 ANQGSEA. This CDR3 is built from 14 residues. V was trimmed by 5 bases and J by 1 base, leaving 12 bases between them. The CDR3 region is CSVRTAGSYNEQFF. CDR3 DNA: TGCAGCGTTAGGACAGCCGGGTCCTACAATGAGCAGTTCTTC.

Of note for this clonotype: This may stem from a read error, because a much larger clone lies one nucleotide away. V is TRBV3-1 and J is TRBJ1-5; D is perhaps TRBD1 (6 bases). Germline assignment: CDR1 LGHDT and CDR2 YNNKEL (reference sequence). CDR3 length: 13 residues. Trimming took off 1 base at V and 6 bases at J, with 7 bases between the two ends. CDR3 loop: CASSQGGAQPQHF. The CDR3 DNA follows: TGTGCCAGCAGCCAAGGGGGGGCTCAGCCCCAGCATTTT.

V is TRBV12-3 or TRBV12-4 and J is TRBJ2-5; D is unclear. The CDR3 totals 13 residues. With 3 bases removed from V and 4 bases from J, the gap between germline ends came to 9 bases. This CDR3 is CASSFSRRETQYF. CDR3 bases: TGTGCCAGCAGTTTTTCACGGAGAGAGACCCAGTACTTC.

V gene TRBV6-1 combines with J gene TRBJ2-4; D gene ambiguous. This CDR3 has 13 residues. Trimming left V 7 bases short and J 15 bases short, with 22 bases between. Per germline, CDR1 MNHNS and CDR2 SASEGT. CDR3: CASNLEIVGWVYF. The CDR3 coding sequence is TGTGCCAGCAACTTGGAGATCGTTGGGTGGGTGTACTTC.

This clonotype was counted once. The genes are TRBV5-1 and TRBJ2-1, with 9 nucleotides matching TRBD2. The CDR3 runs to 17 residues. Per the germline V gene, CDR1 is SGHRS and CDR2 is YFSETQ. V lost 0 bases to trimming and J lost 2 bases; unmatched junction nucleotides: 6. CDR3 sequence: CASSLEAGGRAYNEQFF. Here the CDR3 DNA reads TGCGCCAGCAGCTTGGAGGCTGGCGGGAGGGCCTACAATGAGCAGTTCTTC.

This clonotype came up a few times. This rearrangement joins TRBV7-8 to TRBJ2-7; 8 bases are a match to TRBD2. The J segment lost 0 bases and the V segment lost 1 base, leaving 11 bases of the junction unmatched. CDR3 size: 18 residues. CDR1 is SGHVS, CDR2 FQNEAQ, per germline. CDR3 region: CASSLGQLLAASSYEQYF. The DNA for the CDR3 is TGTGCCAGCAGCTTAGGGCAACTACTAGCGGCAAGCTCCTACGAGCAGTACTTC.

The chain employs TRBV7-6 and TRBJ2-1, with D perhaps TRBD2 (5 bases). The CDR3 sequence is 15 residues long. The V end lost 4 bases, the J end lost 3 bases, and 13 bases lay between the germline ends. Germline assignment: CDR1 SGHVS and CDR2 FNYEAQ. The CDR3 here is CASSSMAGNYNEQFF. In DNA, the CDR3 is TGTGCCAGCAGCTCAATGGCGGGTAACTACAATGAGCAGTTCTTC. Filled out from reference TRBV7-6 and TRBJ2-1, the complete variable domain reads GAGVSQSPRYKVTKRGQDVALRCDPISGHVSLYWYRQALGQGPEFLTYFNYEAQQDKSGLPNDRFSAERPEGSISTLTIQRTEQRDSAMYRCASSSMAGNYNEQFFGPGTRLTVL.

This clonotype has a handful of counts. The chain employs TRBV12-3 or TRBV12-4 and TRBJ2-1; perhaps D is TRBD1 or TRBD2 (5 bases each). There are 13 residues in the CDR3. Trimming left V 7 bases short and J 11 bases short, with 18 bases between. The CDR3, as DNA: TGTGCCAGCATATTTGGGGCCCGGGACCAGCAGTTCTTC. Its protein is CASIFGARDQQFF.

The chain carries TRBV10-3 and TRBJ2-1; D is uncertain. V lost 0 bases to trimming and J lost 7 bases, with 7 bases between them. Germline V gene lookup returns CDR1 ENHRY and CDR2 SYGVKD. CDR3 size: 13 residues. Here the CDR3 reads CAISESFGNEQFF. Written as DNA, the CDR3 is TGTGCCATCAGTGAGTCTTTTGGGAATGAGCAGTTCTTC.

This clonotype came up a few times. The chain has TRBV20-1 and TRBJ2-7; 8 bases map to TRBD2. CDR3 length: 15 amino acids. V dropped 1 base and J dropped 2; count of bases not matched to a gene: 7. Germline CDR1 and CDR2: DFQATT and SNEGSKA (reference sequence). The CDR3 spells CSARVGASGPYEQYF. CDR3 in DNA: TGCAGTGCTAGAGTAGGGGCTAGCGGGCCCTACGAGCAGTACTTC.